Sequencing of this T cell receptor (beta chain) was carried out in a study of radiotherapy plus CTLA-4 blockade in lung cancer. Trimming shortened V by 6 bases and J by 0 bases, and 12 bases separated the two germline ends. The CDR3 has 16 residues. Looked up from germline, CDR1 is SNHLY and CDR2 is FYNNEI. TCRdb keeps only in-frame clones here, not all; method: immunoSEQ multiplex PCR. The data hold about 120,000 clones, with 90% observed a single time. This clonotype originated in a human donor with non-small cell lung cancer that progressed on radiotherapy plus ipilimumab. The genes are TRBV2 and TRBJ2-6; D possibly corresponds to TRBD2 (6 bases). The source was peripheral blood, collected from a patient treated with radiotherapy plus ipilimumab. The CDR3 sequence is CASSALASSGANVLTF. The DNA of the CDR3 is TGTGCCAGCAGCGCGCTAGCGAGCTCTGGGGCCAACGTCCTGACTTTC.